The clone carrying this TCR beta chain was recorded many times. Antigen: not known. TCRdb used MiXCR to reprocess the 5' RACE reads, holding one entry per CDR3 protein. In the table there are about 250,000 distinct CDR3 sequences, about 8.3% of which are singletons. This sample is part of a study of identical twins. Study-level findings and limits: Excess sharing by twins proved weaker in beta out-of-frame sequences. Without tracking the same donors, conclusions rested on cross-sectional statistical analysis.

Per the germline V gene, CDR1 is KGHDR and CDR2 is SFDVKD. This CDR3 has 14 amino acids. V was cut by 4 bases and J by 6 bases, with 12 bases left in between. These sequences were also reported in another study, on yellow fever vaccine responses in identical twins.

This receptor was taken from a woman aged 18-29 years in good health. The V and J genes are TRBV24-1 and TRBJ2-4; D possibly corresponds to TRBD2 (6 bases). Source material: CD8+ T cells sorted from blood. This CDR3 reads CATSEPGVRNIQYF. The CDR3 DNA sequence: TGTGCCACCAGTGAACCGGGGGTAAGAAACATTCAGTACTTC.